Below, 10 T cell receptor beta chains from the same sample are listed, as sequenced in a study of T-cell reconstitution after alpha-beta-depleted transplantation in children. The TCRbeta library incorporated unique molecular identifiers. TCRdb reprocessed the PCR reads via MiXCR and lists one record per CDR3 protein. The profile shows 450,000 to 550,000 distinct CDR3 sequences, around 10% of them singletons. Source: PBMCs, mostly from graft donor cells, taken 180 days after TCRalphabeta/CD19-depleted stem cell transplant. The source of these receptors is a female patient younger than 10 who had a stem cell transplant for aplastic anemia, so the T cells may come from the graft donor.

This clonotype has just a few counts. No DNA is shown, since the ends of the CDR3 on it are uncertain; the CDR3 is the one TCRdb lists. The chain employs TRBV21-1 and TRBJ2-2; the DNA was not compared with TRBD1, the D call given in the table. TRBV21-1 is a listed pseudogene. The CDR3 region is 16 residues in length, termini included. Here the CDR3 reads CASSKVGRGIDGELFF.

The V and J genes are TRBV11-2 and TRBJ2-1, with D possibly matching TRBD1 (5 bases). CDR3 length equals 16 residues. CDR1 and CDR2 from the germline V gene are SGHAT and FQNNGV. V dropped 5 bases and J dropped 4 bases, with 18 bases sitting between them. The CDR3: CASSPILGRKYNEQFF. In nucleotides, the CDR3 is TGTGCCAGCAGCCCAATCCTGGGGCGCAAATACAATGAGCAGTTCTTC. Filled out from reference TRBV11-2 and TRBJ2-1, the complete variable domain reads EAGVAQSPRYKIIEKRQSVAFWCNPISGHATLYWYQQILGQGPKLLIQFQNNGVVDDSQLPKDRFSAERLKGVDSTLKIQPAKLEDSAVYLCASSPILGRKYNEQFFGPGTRLTVL.

The chain has TRBV20-1 and TRBJ1-4; weak D call: TRBD1 (5 bases). Trimming cost V 4 bases and J 8 bases, with 17 bases left between them. Germline V CDR1 and CDR2: DFQATT, SNEGSKA (reference sequence). The CDR3 extends over 14 amino acids. CDR3 coding DNA: TGCAGTGCTACCGGGACTTCCCAGGAGGAAAAACTGTTTTTT. It translates to CSATGTSQEEKLFF.

This clonotype has ten or more counts. The chain recombines TRBV12-3 or TRBV12-4 with TRBJ1-1; D is perhaps TRBD1 (6 bases). The CDR3 extends over 14 amino acids. V lost 3 bases and J 2 bases, leaving 10 bases between the germline ends. The CDR3 region is CASSLRGENTEAFF. The DNA for the CDR3 is TGTGCCAGCAGTTTGAGGGGGGAAAACACTGAAGCTTTCTTT.

V gene TRBV5-1 combines with J gene TRBJ1-2; D perhaps matches TRBD1 (5 bases). The germline V gene encodes CDR1 SGHRS and CDR2 YFSETQ. With 0 bases removed from V and 6 bases from J, the gap between germline ends came to 9 bases. This CDR3 has 13 amino acids. This CDR3 reads CASSLVSGNGYTF. The DNA for the CDR3 is TGCGCCAGCAGCTTGGTTTCAGGGAATGGCTACACCTTC.

Ten or more counts support this clonotype. The gene calls are TRBV12-3 or TRBV12-4 and TRBJ1-2; D gene uncertain. The V end was cut by 1 base, the J end by 1 base, with 4 bases between. The CDR3 runs to 13 residues. In DNA, the CDR3 is TGTGCCAGCAGTTTAGACAGTAACTATGGCTACACCTTC. Its protein product is CASSLDSNYGYTF.

This clonotype has a handful of counts. The V call is TRBV5-1, the J call TRBJ2-1; no reliable D call. The CDR3 has 15 residues. Germline V lookup: CDR1 SGHRS, CDR2 YFSETQ. The ends were cut back, 0 bases at V and 6 bases at J, with 13 bases in the middle. This CDR3 reads CASSLGPFFPNEQFF. The CDR3 coding sequence is TGCGCCAGCAGCTTGGGACCGTTCTTCCCCAATGAGCAGTTCTTC. The full variable domain, with the rest looked up from reference TRBV5-1 and TRBJ2-1, is KAGVTQTPRYLIKTRGQQVTLSCSPISGHRSVSWYQQTPGQGLQFLFEYFSETQRNKGNFPGRFSGRQFSNSRSEMNVSTLELGDSALYLCASSLGPFFPNEQFFGPGTRLTVL.

This clonotype was found a few times. The chain uses TRBV5-1 and TRBJ2-7, with D possibly matching TRBD1 (5 bases). Germline-derived CDR1 and CDR2 are SGHRS and YFSETQ. Deletions cut 3 bases from V and 3 bases from J, with 16 bases between. The CDR3 is made up of 15 amino acids. CDR3 sequence (DNA): TGCGCCAGCAGCTCCAGGGTCCAGCCGCTCTACGAGCAGTACTTC. This codes for CASSSRVQPLYEQYF. The entire variable domain, with the rest obtained from reference TRBV5-1 and TRBJ2-7, is as follows: KAGVTQTPRYLIKTRGQQVTLSCSPISGHRSVSWYQQTPGQGLQFLFEYFSETQRNKGNFPGRFSGRQFSNSRSEMNVSTLELGDSALYLCASSSRVQPLYEQYFGPGTRLTVT.

This chain uses TRBV7-2 with TRBJ2-1; 10 nucleotides line up with TRBD2. Germline values: CDR1 SGHTA, CDR2 FQGNSA. The junction had 12 bases not matched to a gene; V was cut back by 1 base and J by 9 bases. The CDR3 length is 17 residues. CDR3 bases: TGTGCCAGCAGCTTAGTAGCGGGAGGACAACGGGGTTCTGAGCAGTTCTTC. This translates into CASSLVAGGQRGSEQFF.

This clonotype was detected many times. The V and J genes are TRBV7-2 and TRBJ2-5; TRBD2 agrees at 10 bases. Germline CDR1 reads SGHTA; CDR2 reads FQGNSA. V was clipped by 1 base and J by 3 bases; unmatched bases: 2. This CDR3 has 15 amino acids. Here the CDR3 reads CASSLGSGREETQYF. In DNA form, the CDR3 reads TGTGCCAGCAGCTTAGGGAGCGGGAGGGAAGAGACCCAGTACTTC.